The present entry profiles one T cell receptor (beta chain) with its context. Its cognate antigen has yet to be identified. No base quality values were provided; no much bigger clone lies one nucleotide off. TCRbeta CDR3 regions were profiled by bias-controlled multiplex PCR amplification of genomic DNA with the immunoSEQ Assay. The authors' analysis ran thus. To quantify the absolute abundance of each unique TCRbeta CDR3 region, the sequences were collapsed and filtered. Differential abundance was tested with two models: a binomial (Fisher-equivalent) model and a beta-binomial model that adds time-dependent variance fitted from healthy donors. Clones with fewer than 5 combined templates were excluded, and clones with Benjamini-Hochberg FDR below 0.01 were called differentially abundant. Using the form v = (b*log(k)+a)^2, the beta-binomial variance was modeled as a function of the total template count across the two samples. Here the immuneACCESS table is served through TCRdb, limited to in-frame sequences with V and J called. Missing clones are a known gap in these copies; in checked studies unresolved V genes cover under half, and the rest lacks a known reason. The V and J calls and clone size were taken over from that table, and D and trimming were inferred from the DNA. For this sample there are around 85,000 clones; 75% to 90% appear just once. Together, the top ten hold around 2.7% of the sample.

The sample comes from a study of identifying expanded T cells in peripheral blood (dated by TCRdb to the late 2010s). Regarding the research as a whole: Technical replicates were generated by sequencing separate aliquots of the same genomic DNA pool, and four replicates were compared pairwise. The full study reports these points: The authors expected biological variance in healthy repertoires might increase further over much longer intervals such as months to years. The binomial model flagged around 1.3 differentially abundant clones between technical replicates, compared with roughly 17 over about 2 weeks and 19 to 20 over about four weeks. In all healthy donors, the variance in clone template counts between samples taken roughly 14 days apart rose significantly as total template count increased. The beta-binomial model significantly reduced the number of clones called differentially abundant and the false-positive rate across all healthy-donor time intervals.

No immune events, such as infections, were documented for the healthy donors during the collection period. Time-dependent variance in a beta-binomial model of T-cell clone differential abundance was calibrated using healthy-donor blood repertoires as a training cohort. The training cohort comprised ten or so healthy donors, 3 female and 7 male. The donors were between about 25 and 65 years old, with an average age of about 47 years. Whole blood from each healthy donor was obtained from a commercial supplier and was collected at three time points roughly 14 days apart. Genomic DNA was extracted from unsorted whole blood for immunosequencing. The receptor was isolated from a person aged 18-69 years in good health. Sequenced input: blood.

Here is the DNA: TGTGCCAGCAGTGTCTTCGGGAATCAGCCCCAGCATTTT. This yields the protein CASSVFGNQPQHF. The chain is encoded by TRBV2 joined to TRBJ1-5, with the D gene not clear enough to name. As encoded in the germline V gene, CDR1 is SNHLY while CDR2 is FYNNEI. V lost 4 bases and J lost 4 bases; the stretch between them is 8 bases long. The CDR3 numbers 13 residues from cysteine through phenylalanine. Only the CDR3 region is kept as DNA, spanning 39 bases read in frame from base 1.